Shown below are 28 T cell receptor beta chains from a single sample sequenced in a study of T cells after yellow fever vaccination. TCRdb used MiXCR to reprocess the 5' RACE reads, holding one entry per CDR3 protein. The table includes hundreds of thousands of distinct CDR3 sequences, 7.5% to 9.5% detected once. Sequencing was performed on CD4+ T cells sorted from PBMCs, taken 5 days after the yellow fever booster vaccination. The receptors originated from a man aged 18 to 29 who received the YFV17D yellow fever vaccine.

This chain links TRBV7-2 with TRBJ1-5; possible D gene TRBD1, 6 bases. The CDR3 spans 15 residues. Germline CDR1 SGHTA, CDR2 FQGNSA. V dropped 6 bases and J dropped 2 bases, with 14 bases sitting between them. The CDR3, as DNA: TGTGCCAGCAGTTCCCAGGGGAGAGGCAATCAGCCCCAGCATTTT. Its protein is CASSSQGRGNQPQHF.

This clonotype occurred a few times. The gene calls are TRBV7-2 and TRBJ2-2; D possibly corresponds to TRBD1 (5 bases). Germline values: CDR1 SGHTA, CDR2 FQGNSA. V lost 10 bases, J lost 0 bases, and 15 bases lay in between. The CDR3 runs 15 residues. DNA for the CDR3: TGTGCCATCCAACTTAGGGGAACGAACACCGGGGAGCTGTTTTTT. Residues: CAIQLRGTNTGELFF.

This clonotype has more than one count but fewer than ten. The chain uses TRBV6-6 and TRBJ1-1, with D uncertain. Germline V gene sequence: CDR1 MNHNY, CDR2 SVGAGI (reference sequence). The CDR3 length is 12 residues. Trimming left V 11 bases short and J 3 bases short, with 13 bases between. The CDR3 DNA reads TGTGCCGGGTCCGACTGGGACACTGAAGCTTTCTTT. This sequence encodes CAGSDWDTEAFF.

This clonotype showed up many times. The chain is built from TRBV9 and TRBJ2-4, with 8 nucleotides matching TRBD2. Germline assignment: CDR1 SGDLS and CDR2 YYNGEE. The CDR3 runs to 14 residues. J lost 0 bases, V lost 7 bases, and 3 bases had no gene match. The CDR3 DNA reads TGTGCCAGCGGGAGCGGGGGAGCCAAAAACATTCAGTACTTC. Translation gives CASGSGGAKNIQYF.

This clonotype was seen more than once but under ten times. This chain links TRBV7-6 with TRBJ2-5; 16 bases are a match to TRBD2. This CDR3 is 15 amino acids long. Trimming cost V 5 bases and J 7 bases; bases outside gene matches: 4. Germline V CDR1 and CDR2: SGHVS, FNYEAQ. The CDR3 region is CASSVGTSGGGTQYF. The CDR3 DNA reads TGTGCCAGCAGCGTCGGGACTAGCGGGGGGGGGACCCAGTACTTC. Supplemented by reference TRBV7-6 and TRBJ2-5, the full variable domain reads GAGVSQSPRYKVTKRGQDVALRCDPISGHVSLYWYRQALGQGPEFLTYFNYEAQQDKSGLPNDRFSAERPEGSISTLTIQRTEQRDSAMYRCASSVGTSGGGTQYFGPGTRLLVL.

Worth noting for this clonotype: The junction differs from germline at one of its ends, possibly a read error. The chain combines TRBV11-3 with TRBJ1-2, with 7 bases fitting TRBD1. This CDR3 spans 12 amino acids. CDR1 and CDR2 from the germline V gene are SGHNT and YENEEA. The chain's CDR3 is CASSQTSGTVVF. CDR3 nucleotide sequence: TGTGCCAGCAGCCAAACATCCGGGACAGTCGTCTTC.

The sample holds many counts of this clonotype. V gene TRBV2 combines with J gene TRBJ1-1; D not certain. Trimming took 4 bases from V and 1 from J, leaving 7 bases between them. The CDR3 has 13 residues. Germline CDR1 SNHLY, CDR2 FYNNEI. The CDR3 protein is CASSGEGNTEAFF. As DNA, the CDR3 is TGTGCCAGCAGTGGGGAGGGGAACACTGAAGCTTTCTTT.

This sequence joins TRBV7-2 and TRBJ2-6; D not resolved. The CDR3 totals 15 residues. Trimming removed 3 bases at V and 0 bases at J, with 6 bases between. Germline values: CDR1 SGHTA, CDR2 FQGNSA. The DNA of the CDR3 is TGTGCCAGCAGCTTCGAGGTCTCTGGGGCCAACGTCCTGACTTTC. It yields the protein CASSFEVSGANVLTF.

This clonotype was detected only a few times. This sequence joins TRBV25-1 and TRBJ1-2; 7 bases map to TRBD1. The CDR3 has 13 amino acids. Trimming removed 4 bases from V and 8 bases from J; junction bases left unmatched: 7. Germline V gene data show CDR1 as MGHDK and CDR2 as SYGVNS. The CDR3 spells CASSGSTGDGYTF. For the CDR3, the DNA is TGTGCCAGCAGTGGGTCTACAGGGGACGGCTACACCTTC.

The CDR3 here is CSVEDPVRTQYF. CDR3 DNA sequence: TGCAGCGTTGAGGACCCCGTCCGGACCCAGTACTTC. The chain carries TRBV29-1 and TRBJ2-5; no firm D call. The V end lost 3 bases, the J end lost 7 bases, and 12 bases lay between the germline ends. CDR3 size: 12 residues. Germline values: CDR1 SQVTM, CDR2 ANQGSEA.

This clonotype was seen ten or more times. V and J are TRBV12-3 or TRBV12-4 and TRBJ2-2; either TRBD1 or TRBD2 may fit D (5 bases each). This CDR3 comprises 14 residues. V was clipped by 7 bases and J by 6 bases, with 15 bases between them. The CDR3 loop reads CASTMRVQAGELFF. The CDR3 nucleotides read TGTGCCAGCACCATGAGGGTACAGGCCGGGGAGCTGTTTTTT.

This clonotype was found a few times. This chain uses TRBV15 with TRBJ2-7, with D unclear. The V and J ends lost 1 base and 2 bases respectively, with 12 bases between them. This CDR3 spans 15 amino acids. Per germline, CDR1 LNHNV and CDR2 YYDKDF (reference sequence). Here the CDR3 reads CATSRGTGGTYEQYV. The CDR3 coding sequence is TGTGCCACCAGCAGAGGAACCGGCGGAACCTACGAGCAGTACGTC.

This clonotype was recorded many times. The V gene is TRBV5-6, the J gene TRBJ2-2; tentative D call: TRBD2 (6 bases). The CDR3 totals 16 residues. Per germline, CDR1 SGHDT and CDR2 YYEEEE. V was cut by 4 bases and J by 3 bases, with 16 bases left in between. The CDR3 sequence is CASSPNLGLDTGELFF. The CDR3 DNA follows: TGTGCCAGCAGCCCCAACCTGGGACTGGACACCGGGGAGCTGTTTTTT.

This rearrangement joins TRBV5-1 to TRBJ2-3, with TRBD1 as a possible D gene (7 bases). Trimming removed 1 base at V and 5 bases at J, with 11 bases between. Germline loops: CDR1 SGHRS, CDR2 YFSETQ. The length of the CDR3 is 14 residues. The CDR3 nucleotides read TGCGCCAGCAGCTTGCGCCAGGGGGGAGATACGCAGTATTTT. Its translation is CASSLRQGGDTQYF.

The J gene is TRBJ2-4, the V gene TRBV20-1; weak D call: TRBD2 (6 bases). Germline CDR1 reads DFQATT; CDR2 reads SNEGSKA (reference sequence). The V end was cut by 0 bases, the J end by 8 bases, with 14 bases between. The CDR3 totals 14 residues. CDR3 amino acids: CSAREPGGGYIQYF. The DNA for the CDR3 is TGCAGTGCTAGAGAGCCGGGCGGAGGGTACATTCAGTACTTC.

The sample holds a few counts of this clonotype. V and J are TRBV20-1 and TRBJ1-5, with D hard to call. The CDR3 extends over 13 amino acids. The V gene lost 2 bases and the J gene lost 3 bases, with 8 bases spanning the gap. The germline gives CDR1 DFQATT, CDR2 SNEGSKA (reference sequence). The CDR3 sequence is CSARNSNNQPQHF. As DNA, the CDR3 is TGCAGTGCTAGAAACAGTAACAATCAGCCCCAGCATTTT.

The chain combines TRBV18 with TRBJ2-1, with TRBD2 matching over 7 bases. V lost 2 bases, J lost 5 bases, and 6 bases stayed unmatched. CDR1 and CDR2 (germline): KGHSH, LQKENI. The CDR3 runs to 15 residues. This chain's CDR3 is CASSPVASGNNEQFF. CDR3 nucleotides: TGTGCCAGCTCACCAGTGGCTAGCGGAAACAATGAGCAGTTCTTC.

This clonotype has just a few counts. The rearrangement joins TRBV20-1 to TRBJ2-7; D ambiguous. Between the trimmed V and J ends, which lost 3 bases and 0 bases, there was a span of 6 bases. The V gene's germline CDR1 is DFQATT and CDR2 SNEGSKA (reference sequence). CDR3 size: 12 residues. CDR3 in DNA: TGCAGTGCTAGTGACAACTCCTACGAGCAGTACTTC. Its translation: CSASDNSYEQYF.

This clonotype was seen a handful of times. The rearrangement uses TRBV12-3 or TRBV12-4 and TRBJ1-1, with D tentatively TRBD1 (5 bases). The CDR3 runs 15 residues. The germline V and J ends were trimmed by 4 bases and 5 bases, with 17 bases remaining between them. This CDR3 reads CASSYRGGVGTEAFF. The CDR3, as DNA: TGTGCCAGCAGTTACCGGGGGGGGGTAGGGACTGAAGCTTTCTTT.

There are a few counts of this clonotype. V usage is TRBV11-2 and J usage is TRBJ1-4, with 8 bases that match TRBD1. The CDR3 runs to 18 residues. The germline gives CDR1 SGHAT, CDR2 FQNNGV. V lost 7 bases, J lost 6 bases, and 19 bases stayed unmatched. This chain's CDR3 is CASTLGLQGESLDEKLFF. CDR3 in DNA: TGTGCCAGCACCTTGGGGCTACAGGGGGAAAGTCTTGATGAAAAACTGTTTTTT.

In its sample, this clonotype was seen a few times. The V and J genes are TRBV7-9 and TRBJ1-2, with D hard to call. Trimming stripped 6 bases from V and 1 base from J, with 0 bases between. There are 10 residues in the CDR3. Germline V gene lookup returns CDR1 SEHNR and CDR2 FQNEAQ (reference sequence). The CDR3: CASSNYGYTF. For the CDR3, the DNA is TGTGCCAGCAGTAACTATGGCTACACCTTC.

The CDR3: CASSRTLRQVTEAFF. The CDR3 region has the DNA TGCGCCAGCAGCCGAACTCTACGGCAGGTCACTGAAGCTTTCTTT. The genes are TRBV4-1 and TRBJ1-1; no firm D call. The V and J ends lost 4 bases and 4 bases respectively, with 16 bases between them. From germline, CDR1 is MGHRA and CDR2 YSYEKL. The CDR3 is made up of 15 amino acids.

This chain uses TRBV10-3 with TRBJ2-3, with 9 bases aligning to TRBD2. The CDR3 runs to 14 residues. Trimming removed 6 bases from V and 1 base from J; junction bases left unmatched: 2. Germline V lookup: CDR1 ENHRY, CDR2 SYGVKD. The CDR3: CAISRTSGTDTQYF. The CDR3 DNA follows: TGTGCCATCAGCCGGACTAGCGGCACAGATACGCAGTATTTT.

This clonotype was counted between two and nine times. This chain links TRBV5-1 with TRBJ1-2; D is possibly TRBD1 (6 bases). This CDR3 contains 15 residues. Germline V CDR1 and CDR2: SGHRS, YFSETQ. Deletions cut 3 bases from V and 5 bases from J, with 17 bases between. The CDR3 protein is CASSWGPGRSYGYTF. The CDR3 bases are TGCGCCAGCAGCTGGGGGCCGGGACGGAGTTATGGCTACACCTTC.

This clonotype came up a few times. This rearrangement joins TRBV4-3 to TRBJ2-1, with D uncertain. Trimming stripped 1 base from V and 0 bases from J, with 10 bases between. Germline V gene lookup returns CDR1 LGHNA and CDR2 YSLEER. This CDR3 has 16 residues. The CDR3 sequence: CASSQARASSYNEQFF. The CDR3 nucleotides are TGCGCCAGCAGCCAAGCTCGGGCGAGCTCCTACAATGAGCAGTTCTTC.

The chain employs TRBV5-6 and TRBJ2-5, with D perhaps TRBD1 (5 bases). Trimming took 1 base from V and 5 from J, leaving 12 bases between them. This CDR3 contains 14 residues. CDR1 is SGHDT, CDR2 YYEEEE, per germline. The CDR3 DNA sequence: TGTGCCAGCAGCTTGTCAGGGCTTAGGGAGACCCAGTACTTC. It yields the protein CASSLSGLRETQYF.

This clonotype was recorded many times. The chain combines TRBV29-1 with TRBJ2-7, with 7 bases fitting TRBD1. Trimming took 4 bases from V and 3 from J; bases not matched to a gene: 6. CDR1 SQVTM and CDR2 ANQGSEA come from the germline V gene. CDR3 length equals 13 residues. CDR3 region: CSVGTGVFYEQYF. CDR3 DNA: TGCAGCGTTGGTACAGGGGTTTTCTACGAGCAGTACTTC.

The V and J genes are TRBV11-3 and TRBJ1-3; no firm D call. Germline CDR1 SGHNT, CDR2 YENEEA. V was pared by 5 bases and J by 2 bases, with 10 bases between. CDR3 length: 14 residues. CDR3 DNA sequence: TGTGCCAGCAGCCTGGATGGGGCTGGAAACACCATATATTTT. Translation gives CASSLDGAGNTIYF.